This passage covers 4 T cell receptor beta chains from one sample sequenced in a study of identical twins. TCRdb fed the 5' RACE reads into MiXCR, producing one record per CDR3 protein. This sample has more than 650,000 distinct CDR3 sequences, with around 6.1% found just once. Material for sequencing was naive T cells sorted from blood. These receptors were taken from a young man in good health.

The genes are TRBV6-1 and TRBJ2-7; a possible D gene is TRBD1 (6 bases). The germline CDR1 and CDR2 sequences are MNHNS and SASEGT. The CDR3 length is 15 residues. Trimming stripped 6 bases from V and 1 base from J, with 16 bases between. The CDR3 nucleotides are TGTGCCAGCAGCCCAACACCGGGACAATCCTACGAGCAGTACGTC. This sequence encodes CASSPTPGQSYEQYV.

This clonotype was observed many times. The V call is TRBV12-3 or TRBV12-4, the J call TRBJ1-5, with 7 bases fitting TRBD1. V lost 4 bases and J lost 0; bases outside the gene matches: 3. The CDR3 loop spans 15 amino acids. As DNA, the CDR3 is TGTGCCAGCAGTTCAGGGGGAAATAGCAATCAGCCCCAGCATTTT. Translated, it gives CASSSGGNSNQPQHF.

This clonotype was counted ten times or more. The chain is built from TRBV10-3 and TRBJ2-1; possibly TRBD2 for D (5 bases). From germline, CDR1 is ENHRY and CDR2 SYGVKD. The CDR3 has 12 residues. Trimming took 8 bases from V and 9 from J, leaving 14 bases between them. The CDR3 nucleotides read TGTGCCATCCGCCAAAGCGGCGGTGAGCAGTTCTTC. Amino acids: CAIRQSGGEQFF.

This clonotype was detected many times. The chain combines TRBV12-3 or TRBV12-4 with TRBJ2-3; 8 bases fit TRBD2. CDR3 size: 15 residues. The junction had 5 bases not matched to a gene; V was cut back by 4 bases and J by 2 bases. CDR3 DNA: TGTGCCAGCAGTTCCCTGACTAGCGTCACAGATACGCAGTATTTT. As protein: CASSSLTSVTDTQYF.